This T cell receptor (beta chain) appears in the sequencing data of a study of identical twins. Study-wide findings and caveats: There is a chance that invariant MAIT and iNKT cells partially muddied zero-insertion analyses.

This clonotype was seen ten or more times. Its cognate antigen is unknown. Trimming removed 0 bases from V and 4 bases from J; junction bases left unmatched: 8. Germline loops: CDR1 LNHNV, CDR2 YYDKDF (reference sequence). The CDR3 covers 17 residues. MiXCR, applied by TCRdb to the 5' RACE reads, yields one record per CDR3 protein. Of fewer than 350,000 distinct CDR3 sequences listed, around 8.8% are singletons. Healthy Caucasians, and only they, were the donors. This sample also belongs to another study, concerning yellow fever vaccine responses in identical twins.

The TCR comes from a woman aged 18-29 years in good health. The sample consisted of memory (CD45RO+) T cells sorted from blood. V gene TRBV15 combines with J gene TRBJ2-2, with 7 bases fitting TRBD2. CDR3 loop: CATSRDLDGRTTGELFF. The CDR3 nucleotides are TGTGCCACCAGCAGAGATCTGGACGGGAGGACCACCGGGGAGCTGTTTTTT.